The 19 T cell receptor beta chains in this list originate from one sample, sequenced in a study of beta chain features in type 1 diabetes. Sequencing targeted expressed TCRB transcripts, as all isolated RNA had been reverse transcribed. TCRdb's copy holds only in-frame clones and misses some; the assay was immunoSEQ multiplex PCR. The sample has around 500,000 clones; approximately 28% are singletons. Sequenced: naive CD4+ T cells from blood. The receptors were gathered from a man aged 18-30 years in good health.

V gene TRBV9 combines with J gene TRBJ2-5; TRBD1 agrees at 8 bases. The DNA end favors TRBJ2-7, so the J call may be wrong. There are 15 residues in the CDR3. Germline CDR1 and CDR2: SGDLS and YYNGEE. The CDR3 sequence: CASSARQGQTSEQYF. For the CDR3, the DNA is TGTGCCAGCAGCGCCCGACAGGGGCAAACGTCCGAGCAGTACTTC.

This clone was counted between two and nine times. The chain couples TRBV2 to TRBJ2-7, with 9 nucleotides matching TRBD2. There are 17 residues in the CDR3. The germline V gene has CDR1 SNHLY and CDR2 FYNNEI. Unmatched junction bases numbered 14, after V lost 8 bases and J lost 0 bases. The CDR3 DNA is TGTGCCAGCCGCCGGACGGGACTAGCTGACAGCTCCTACGAGCAGTACTTC. Translating it yields CASRRTGLADSSYEQYF.

The chain joins TRBV14 to TRBJ2-1; 7 bases line up with TRBD2. In germline, CDR1 is SGHDN, CDR2 FVKESK. The CDR3 has 17 amino acids. Unmatched junction bases numbered 8, after V lost 1 base and J lost 2 bases. CDR3 region: CASSQGGWLAAYNEQFF. For the CDR3, the DNA is TGTGCCAGCAGCCAAGGCGGGTGGCTAGCGGCCTACAATGAGCAGTTCTTC.

This sequence joins TRBV5-6 and TRBJ2-1; TRBD2 matches 7 bases. The CDR3 covers 14 residues. CDR1 and CDR2 (germline): SGHDT, YYEEEE. The V segment lost 4 bases and the J segment 6 bases; nucleotides outside the gene matches: 7. CDR3 DNA sequence: TGTGCCAGCAGCGAACCCCCTAGCGGCAATGAGCAGTTCTTC. This translates into CASSEPPSGNEQFF.

V and J are TRBV27 and TRBJ2-5, with 8 bases that match TRBD1. CDR3 length: 13 amino acids. The J segment lost 5 bases and the V segment lost 5 bases, leaving 4 bases of the junction unmatched. CDR1 is MNHEY and CDR2 is SMNVEV in the germline V gene (reference sequence). The CDR3 is CASSPGGEETQYF. The CDR3 DNA follows: TGTGCCAGCAGTCCAGGGGGCGAGGAGACCCAGTACTTC.

This clone has only a few counts. The CDR3 spells CASSGPPTDTQYF. In nucleotides, the CDR3 is TGTGCCAGCAGCGGACCTCCCACAGATACGCAGTATTTT. The gene calls are TRBV9 and TRBJ2-3; D is ambiguous. The CDR3 totals 13 residues. V shed 3 bases and J shed 2 bases, with 7 bases lying between them. Germline V CDR1 and CDR2: SGDLS, YYNGEE.

In its sample, this clone was seen a few times. The chain recombines TRBV20-1 with TRBJ2-3; D ambiguous. The CDR3 totals 11 residues. Germline V lookup: CDR1 DFQATT, CDR2 SNEGSKA (reference sequence). V lost 6 bases and J 1 base, leaving 5 bases between the germline ends. The CDR3: CSAHRTDTQYF. As DNA, the CDR3 is TGCAGTGCCCACCGCACAGATACGCAGTATTTT.

In its sample, this clone was seen a few times. This rearrangement joins TRBV6-5 to TRBJ2-3; D gene ambiguous. The CDR3 sequence is 11 residues long. V shed 7 bases and J shed 6 bases, with 8 bases lying between them. Germline-derived CDR1 and CDR2 are MNHEY and SVGAGI. The CDR3, as DNA: TGTGCCAGCACCCGAGCTGATACGCAGTATTTT. Protein sequence: CASTRADTQYF.

This clone has a handful of counts. This CDR3 is also generated by other DNA sequences in the sample. The V and J genes are TRBV7-9 and TRBJ2-5; no firm D call. Germline V CDR1 and CDR2: SEHNR, FQNEAQ (reference sequence). V lost 0 bases to trimming and J lost 2 bases, with 7 bases between them. The CDR3 consists of 14 residues. CDR3 coding DNA: TGTGCCAGCAGCTTAGCTGGTTTACAAGAGACCCAGTACTTC. Residues: CASSLAGLQETQYF.

This sequence joins TRBV4-1 and TRBJ2-3; 8 bases line up with TRBD2. Unmatched junction bases numbered 5, after V lost 0 bases and J lost 0 bases. CDR3 length: 17 amino acids. Germline V gene lookup returns CDR1 MGHRA and CDR2 YSYEKL. This chain's CDR3 is CASSQDRASGSTDTQYF. Here the CDR3 DNA reads TGCGCCAGCAGCCAAGATCGGGCTAGCGGGAGCACAGATACGCAGTATTTT.

Comment on this clone: One junction end does not reproduce the germline sequence, and a read error may be involved. V is TRBV30 and J is TRBJ2-2; TRBD2 matches at 8 bases. Germline V gene data show CDR1 as GTSNPN and CDR2 as SVGIG (reference sequence). The CDR3 is 14 residues long. The CDR3, as DNA: TGTGCCTGGACCTATAGCGGGAACGCCGGGGAGCTGTTTTTT. This translates into CAWTYSGNAGELFF.

This chain links TRBV30 with TRBJ1-1; no reliable D call. The CDR3 is 18 amino acids. The germline V gene has CDR1 GTSNPN and CDR2 SVGIG (reference sequence). V was clipped by 0 bases and J by 1 base, with 21 bases between them. The CDR3 region has the DNA TGTGCCTGGAGTGTACTCCGGCCCTCCTCCAGGTCGAACACTGAAGCTTTCTTT. It codes for CAWSVLRPSSRSNTEAFF.

In its sample, this clone was seen a few times. V is TRBV7-2 and J is TRBJ1-2; D is undetermined. This CDR3 is 13 amino acids long. Per germline, CDR1 SGHTA and CDR2 FQGNSA. The germline V and J ends were trimmed by 5 bases and 4 bases, with 11 bases remaining between them. Here the CDR3 DNA reads TGTGCCAGCAGCCCCGGACCTTCCTATGGCTACACCTTC. This codes for CASSPGPSYGYTF.

This clone appeared a few times. The chain is built from TRBV15 and TRBJ2-7; 10 bases are shared with TRBD2. The CDR3 is 15 amino acids. Germline lookup yields CDR1 LNHNV and CDR2 YYDKDF (reference sequence). The V gene end was trimmed by 5 bases and the J gene end by 1 base; junction bases not matched to a gene: 5. CDR3 nucleotide sequence: TGTGCCACCAGCGGAGCGGGACTAGCGTCCTACGAGCAGTACTTC. Protein product: CATSGAGLASYEQYF. Based on the CDR3 plus reference TRBV15 and TRBJ2-7, the full variable domain is DAMVIQNPRYQVTQFGKPVTLSCSQTLNHNVMYWYQQKSSQAPKLLFHYYDKDFNNEADTPDNFQSRRPNTSFCFLDIRSPGLGDTAMYLCATSGAGLASYEQYFGPGTRLTVT.

This clone was observed a handful of times. This chain links TRBV30 with TRBJ2-7, with D perhaps TRBD1 (6 bases). CDR3 size: 13 residues. The V gene's germline CDR1 is GTSNPN and CDR2 SVGIG (reference sequence). V was clipped by 8 bases and J by 5 bases, with 19 bases between them. The CDR3 DNA follows: TGTGCCAGCCGACAGGCCAGCGTAAACGAGCAGTACTTC. Amino acids: CASRQASVNEQYF.

V gene TRBV28 combines with J gene TRBJ2-2; TRBD1 agrees at 8 bases. The CDR3 covers 16 residues. Germline-derived CDR1 and CDR2 are MDHEN and SYDVKM. V shed 7 bases, J shed 3 bases, and the junction held 10 bases outside the gene matches. CDR3 sequence (DNA): TGTGCCAGCACCCGGACCGGGACAGGTTACACCGGGGAGCTGTTTTTT. Translating gives CASTRTGTGYTGELFF.

This clone was recorded a few times. This sequence joins TRBV7-9 and TRBJ2-2; 8 bases align to TRBD2. Germline lookup yields CDR1 SEHNR and CDR2 FQNEAQ (reference sequence). With V trimmed by 0 bases and J by 4 bases, 1 base remained unmatched. The length of the CDR3 is 15 residues. The CDR3 spells CASSLASGSTGELFF. The CDR3 DNA sequence: TGTGCCAGCAGCTTAGCCAGCGGGAGCACCGGGGAGCTGTTTTTT.

The table lists this clone with a few counts. This chain uses TRBV4-1 with TRBJ1-2; tentative D call: TRBD1 (5 bases). Per germline, CDR1 MGHRA and CDR2 YSYEKL. V lost 5 bases and J lost 2, with 9 bases in between. This CDR3 region has 13 residues. CDR3 sequence (DNA): TGCGCCAGCAGCGGGGCGGGGAACTATGGCTACACCTTC. Translated: CASSGAGNYGYTF.

V and J are TRBV9 and TRBJ2-1, with 7 bases that match TRBD2. This CDR3 has 15 amino acids. Germline trimming cut 4 bases from V and 0 bases from J; bases unmatched to any gene: 4. From germline, CDR1 is SGDLS and CDR2 YYNGEE. CDR3 nucleotide sequence: TGTGCCAGCAGCCGGGGGGAAAGCTCCTACAATGAGCAGTTCTTC. It yields the protein CASSRGESSYNEQFF.